This TCR beta chain was recorded in a study of T-cell memory formation after mild COVID-19. V shed 1 base, J shed 4 bases, and the junction held 3 bases outside the gene matches. This CDR3 is 15 amino acids long. Study outcomes and limitations: Cross-reactive memory seemingly joined, as some responding clones were found in pre-infection memory.

This clonotype has at least ten counts. Antigen: not known. TCRdb ran MiXCR on the 5' RACE reads and lists one entry per CDR3 protein. The sample has roughly 29,000 distinct CDR3 sequences; less than 15% are singletons. V gene TRBV12-3 or TRBV12-4 combines with J gene TRBJ1-2; the match to TRBD1 covers 10 bases. The sequenced material came from PBMCs or a T cell subset sorted from them (not recorded which). The clonotype originates from an adult woman who had mild COVID-19 (a few samples of this study predate the infection). Cell type and time point are not known. The CDR3 reads CASSLDGTGVYGYTF. CDR3 nucleotide sequence: TGTGCCAGCAGTTTAGATGGGACAGGGGTCTATGGCTACACCTTC.